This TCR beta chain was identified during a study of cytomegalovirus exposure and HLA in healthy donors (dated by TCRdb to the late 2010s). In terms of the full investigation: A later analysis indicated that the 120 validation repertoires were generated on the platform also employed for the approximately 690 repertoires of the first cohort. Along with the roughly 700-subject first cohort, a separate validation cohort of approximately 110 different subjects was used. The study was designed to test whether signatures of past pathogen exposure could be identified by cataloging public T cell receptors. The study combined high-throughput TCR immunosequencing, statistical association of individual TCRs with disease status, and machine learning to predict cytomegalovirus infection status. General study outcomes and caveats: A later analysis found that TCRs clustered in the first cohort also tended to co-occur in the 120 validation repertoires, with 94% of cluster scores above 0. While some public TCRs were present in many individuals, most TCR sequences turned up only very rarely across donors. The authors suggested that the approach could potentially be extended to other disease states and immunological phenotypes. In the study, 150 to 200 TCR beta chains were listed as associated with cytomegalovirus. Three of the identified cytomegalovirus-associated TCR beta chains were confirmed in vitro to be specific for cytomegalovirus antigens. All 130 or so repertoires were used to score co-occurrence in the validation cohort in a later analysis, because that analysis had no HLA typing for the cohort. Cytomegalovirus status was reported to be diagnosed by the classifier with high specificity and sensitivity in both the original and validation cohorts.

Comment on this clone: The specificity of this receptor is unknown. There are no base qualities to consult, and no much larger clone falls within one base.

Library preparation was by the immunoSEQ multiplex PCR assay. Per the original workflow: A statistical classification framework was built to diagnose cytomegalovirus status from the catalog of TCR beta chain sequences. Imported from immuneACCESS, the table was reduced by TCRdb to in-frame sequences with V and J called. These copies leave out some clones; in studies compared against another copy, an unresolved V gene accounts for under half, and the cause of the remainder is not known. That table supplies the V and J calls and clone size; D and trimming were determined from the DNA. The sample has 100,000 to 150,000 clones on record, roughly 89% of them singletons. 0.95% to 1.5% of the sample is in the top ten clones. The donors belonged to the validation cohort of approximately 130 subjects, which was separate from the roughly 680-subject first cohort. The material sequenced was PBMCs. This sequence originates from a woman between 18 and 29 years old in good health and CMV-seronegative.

The base sequence is TGCGCCAGCAGCCCCGTGACTAGCGGGCCGTGGGAGCAGTACTTC. This codes for CASSPVTSGPWEQYF. This chain joins TRBV5-1 to TRBJ2-7; TRBD2 agrees with 10 junctional bases. Counted from cysteine to phenylalanine, this CDR3 has 15 amino acids. Only CDR3 DNA remains: 45 bases, in frame from the first base. In the germline V gene, CDR1 corresponds to SGHRS and CDR2 to YFSETQ. V is pruned by 4 bases and J by 7 bases, leaving 11 bases of the junction without a gene match.